A single sample gave rise to the 15 T cell receptor beta chains below, sequenced in a study of cytomegalovirus exposure and HLA in healthy donors. Amplification used 60 Vbeta primers and 13 Jbeta primers. The method was immunoSEQ multiplex PCR; TCRdb's version includes in-frame clones alone and lacks a portion of them. This table has over 150,000 clones, roughly three quarters appearing once. The sample taken for sequencing was PBMCs. These TCRs come from a man between 60 and 75 years old in good health and CMV-seronegative.

The chain employs TRBV27 and TRBJ2-7; tentative D call: TRBD2 (5 bases). The V gene lost 3 bases and the J gene lost 7 bases, with 13 bases spanning the gap. Germline CDR1 reads MNHEY; CDR2 reads SMNVEV (reference sequence). This CDR3 has 13 amino acids. In nucleotides, the CDR3 is TGTGCCAGCAGTTTGGACTCCTATAGGGAGCAGTACTTC. It yields the protein CASSLDSYREQYF.

The rearrangement links TRBV9 to TRBJ1-5, with 9 bases that match TRBD1. Germline V gene lookup returns CDR1 SGDLS and CDR2 YYNGEE. The CDR3 sequence is 16 residues long. V lost 4 bases and J lost 6; bases outside the gene matches: 11. The CDR3 protein is CASSKSPRTGVQPQHF. The DNA for the CDR3 is TGTGCCAGCAGCAAAAGCCCCAGGACAGGGGTTCAGCCCCAGCATTTT.

The chain joins TRBV12-5 to TRBJ2-7; TRBD1 aligns across 10 bases. The CDR3 contains 13 residues. In germline, CDR1 is LGHNT, CDR2 FRNRAP. Germline trimming cut 5 bases from V and 6 bases from J; bases unmatched to any gene: 4. The CDR3 DNA reads TGTGCTAGTGGTCTAGGACAGGGGGGCGAGCAGTACTTC. This translates into CASGLGQGGEQYF.

The chain combines TRBV5-1 with TRBJ2-2; possibly TRBD1 for D (6 bases). This CDR3 is 15 amino acids long. The germline V gene encodes CDR1 SGHRS and CDR2 YFSETQ. Trimming took off 0 bases at V and 7 bases at J, with 13 bases between the two ends. CDR3 sequence reads: CASSLDQGSGGELFF. The CDR3 DNA sequence: TGCGCCAGCAGCTTGGATCAGGGGTCAGGCGGGGAGCTGTTTTTT.

V is TRBV5-1 and J is TRBJ2-3; maybe TRBD2 (5 bases). CDR3 length: 14 amino acids. V gave up 6 bases and J gave up 6 bases, with 17 bases separating them. Germline V gives CDR1 SGHRS, CDR2 YFSETQ. CDR3 amino acids: CASTATGDTDTQYF. CDR3 sequence (DNA): TGCGCCAGCACCGCAACCGGGGATACGGATACGCAGTATTTT.

The genes are TRBV5-1 and TRBJ2-7; 8 bases match TRBD2. This CDR3 is 16 amino acids long. The V and J ends lost 0 bases and 0 bases, in that order; junction bases with no gene match: 5. Germline CDR1 is SGHRS and CDR2 is YFSETQ. CDR3 sequence: CASSLVYGRDSYEQYF. CDR3 DNA sequence: TGCGCCAGCAGCTTGGTGTACGGGAGGGACTCCTACGAGCAGTACTTC.

The chain has TRBV6-1 and TRBJ2-7, with 7 bases identical to TRBD2. The CDR3 extends over 14 amino acids. CDR1 and CDR2 from the germline V gene are MNHNS and SASEGT. Losses at the gene ends were 7 bases for V and 3 bases for J; bases not matched to a gene: 9. DNA of the CDR3: TGTGCCAGCAAGGAGGCTCTAGCGGTCTACGAGCAGTACTTC. Protein: CASKEALAVYEQYF.

V usage is TRBV7-2 and J usage is TRBJ2-4, with TRBD2 as a possible D gene (6 bases). CDR1 is SGHTA, CDR2 FQGNSA, per germline. The germline V and J ends were trimmed by 1 base and 0 bases, with 13 bases remaining between them. The CDR3 totals 17 residues. This chain's CDR3 is CASSLGLGRRAKNIQYF. Here the CDR3 DNA reads TGTGCCAGCAGCTTAGGTCTTGGGAGGCGAGCCAAAAACATTCAGTACTTC.

The chain carries TRBV7-9 and TRBJ1-3, with no clear D. Between the trimmed V and J ends, which lost 9 bases and 0 bases, there was a span of 12 bases. The CDR3 is 14 amino acids. Germline V CDR1 and CDR2: SEHNR, FQNEAQ (reference sequence). CDR3 nucleotide sequence: TGTGCCAGTTCGACGGACTTCTCTGGAAACACCATATATTTT. Protein: CASSTDFSGNTIYF.

The chain has TRBV6-5 and TRBJ2-7; D is undetermined. CDR3 size: 13 residues. Germline CDR1 MNHEY, CDR2 SVGAGI. Between the trimmed V and J ends, which lost 5 bases and 3 bases, there was a span of 11 bases. CDR3 sequence (DNA): TGTGCCAGCAGTCCGACAAATAACTACGAGCAGTACTTC. This codes for CASSPTNNYEQYF.

The chain has TRBV19 and TRBJ1-6; 7 bases agree with TRBD1. Germline CDR1 is LNHDA and CDR2 is SQIVND (reference sequence). V shed 3 bases, J shed 8 bases, and the junction held 7 bases outside the gene matches. The CDR3 has 15 amino acids. The DNA for the CDR3 is TGTGCCAGTAGTATTTCGGGACAGCGCGATTCACCCCTCCACTTT. It yields the protein CASSISGQRDSPLHF.

The chain employs TRBV5-4 and TRBJ2-2; 10 nucleotides line up with TRBD1. V dropped 5 bases and J dropped 2; count of bases not matched to a gene: 6. The CDR3 covers 16 residues. Per the germline V gene, CDR1 is SGHNT and CDR2 is YYREEE (reference sequence). The CDR3 region is CASSPGTGVNTGELFF. CDR3 DNA sequence: TGTGCCAGCAGTCCCGGGACAGGGGTCAACACCGGGGAGCTGTTTTTT.

This clone was observed a few times. The chain has TRBV4-3 and TRBJ2-7, with D uncertain. The V gene's germline CDR1 is LGHNA and CDR2 YSLEER. V lost 0 bases and J 1 base, leaving 7 bases between the germline ends. CDR3 length: 14 amino acids. The CDR3 sequence: CASSQERQSYEQYF. CDR3 bases: TGCGCCAGCAGCCAAGAGCGACAATCCTACGAGCAGTACTTC.

V is TRBV19 and J is TRBJ1-2; the D gene is possibly TRBD1 (5 bases). Germline assignment: CDR1 LNHDA and CDR2 SQIVND (reference sequence). This CDR3 contains 14 residues. Deletions cut 4 bases from V and 4 bases from J, with 13 bases between. The CDR3 loop is CASSTDKGSYGYTF. CDR3 nucleotide sequence: TGTGCCAGTAGTACGGACAAAGGGTCCTATGGCTACACCTTC.

The V call is TRBV27, the J call TRBJ1-4; D gene uncertain. Germline CDR1 is MNHEY and CDR2 is SMNVEV (reference sequence). The CDR3 loop spans 16 amino acids. The V end was cut by 9 bases, the J end by 0 bases, with 17 bases between. CDR3: CASSPLTDATNEKLFF. CDR3 DNA sequence: TGTGCCAGTTCCCCTTTAACAGATGCAACTAATGAAAAACTGTTTTTT.